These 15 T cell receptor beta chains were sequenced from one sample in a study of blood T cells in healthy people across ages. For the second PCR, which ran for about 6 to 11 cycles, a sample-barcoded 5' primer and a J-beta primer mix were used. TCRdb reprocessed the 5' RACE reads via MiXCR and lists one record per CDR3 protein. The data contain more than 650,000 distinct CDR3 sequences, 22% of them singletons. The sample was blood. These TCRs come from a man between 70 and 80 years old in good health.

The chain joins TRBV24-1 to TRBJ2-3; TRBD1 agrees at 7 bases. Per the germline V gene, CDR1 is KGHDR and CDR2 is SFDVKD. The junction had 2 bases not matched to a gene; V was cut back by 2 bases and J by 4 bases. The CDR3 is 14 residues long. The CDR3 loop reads CATSDYTGADTQYF. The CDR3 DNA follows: TGTGCCACCAGTGATTATACAGGGGCAGATACGCAGTATTTT.

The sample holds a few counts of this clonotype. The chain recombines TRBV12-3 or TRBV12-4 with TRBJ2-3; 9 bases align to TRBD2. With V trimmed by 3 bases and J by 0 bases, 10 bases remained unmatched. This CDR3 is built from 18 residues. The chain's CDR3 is CASSFSSKAGGSTDTQYF. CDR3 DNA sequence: TGTGCCAGCAGTTTTAGTAGTAAAGCGGGGGGCAGCACAGATACGCAGTATTTT.

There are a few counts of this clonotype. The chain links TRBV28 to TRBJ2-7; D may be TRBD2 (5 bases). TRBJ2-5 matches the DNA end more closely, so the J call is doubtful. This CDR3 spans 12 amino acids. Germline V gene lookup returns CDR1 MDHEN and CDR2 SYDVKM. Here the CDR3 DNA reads TGTGCCACCCTGGGAGAGGAGGAGACCCAGTACTTC. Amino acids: CATLGEEETQYF.

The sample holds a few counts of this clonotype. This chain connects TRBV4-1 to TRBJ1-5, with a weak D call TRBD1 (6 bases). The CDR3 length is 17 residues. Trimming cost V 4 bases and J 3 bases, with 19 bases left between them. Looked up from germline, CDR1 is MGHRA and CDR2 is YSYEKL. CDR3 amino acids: CASSLGFRDTNNQPQHF. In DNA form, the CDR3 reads TGCGCCAGCAGCCTGGGGTTTAGGGACACCAACAATCAGCCCCAGCATTTT.

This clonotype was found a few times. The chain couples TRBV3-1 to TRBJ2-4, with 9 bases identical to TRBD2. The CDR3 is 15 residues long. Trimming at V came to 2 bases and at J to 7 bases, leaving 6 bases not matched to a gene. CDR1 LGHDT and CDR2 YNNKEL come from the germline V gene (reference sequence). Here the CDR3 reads CASSQSGGPTNIQYF. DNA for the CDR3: TGTGCCAGCAGCCAAAGCGGGGGGCCTACGAACATTCAGTACTTC.

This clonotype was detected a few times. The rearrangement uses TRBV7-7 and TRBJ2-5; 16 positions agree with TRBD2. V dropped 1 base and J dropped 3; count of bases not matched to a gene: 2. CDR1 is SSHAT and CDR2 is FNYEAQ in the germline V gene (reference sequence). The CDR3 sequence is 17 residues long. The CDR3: CASSLGGTSGREETQYF. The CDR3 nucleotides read TGTGCCAGCAGCTTAGGCGGGACTAGCGGGAGGGAAGAGACCCAGTACTTC.

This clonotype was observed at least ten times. The CDR3 here is CASSLKRLYEQYF. The DNA of the CDR3 is TGCGCCAGCAGCCTGAAAAGGCTCTACGAGCAGTACTTC. J is TRBJ2-7 and V is TRBV10-2; the D is unclear. Trimming took off 6 bases at V and 3 bases at J, with 12 bases between the two ends. From germline, CDR1 is WSHSY and CDR2 SAAADI. The CDR3 extends over 13 amino acids.

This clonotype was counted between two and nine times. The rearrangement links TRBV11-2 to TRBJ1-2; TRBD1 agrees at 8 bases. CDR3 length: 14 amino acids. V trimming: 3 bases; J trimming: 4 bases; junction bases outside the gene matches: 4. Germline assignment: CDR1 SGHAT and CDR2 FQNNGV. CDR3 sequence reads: CASSFTDRGYGYTF. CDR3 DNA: TGTGCCAGCAGCTTTACCGACAGGGGCTATGGCTACACCTTC.

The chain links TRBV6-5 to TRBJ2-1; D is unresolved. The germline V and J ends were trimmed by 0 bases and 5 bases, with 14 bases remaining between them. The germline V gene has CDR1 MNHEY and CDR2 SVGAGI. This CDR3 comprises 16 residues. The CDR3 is CASSYSGSPGDNEQFF. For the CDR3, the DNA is TGTGCCAGCAGTTACTCAGGGTCCCCCGGTGACAATGAGCAGTTCTTC.

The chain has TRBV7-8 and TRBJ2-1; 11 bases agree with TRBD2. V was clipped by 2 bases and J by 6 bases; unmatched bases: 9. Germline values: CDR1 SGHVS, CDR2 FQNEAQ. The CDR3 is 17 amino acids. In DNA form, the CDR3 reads TGTGCCAGCAGCTTATCCTGGACTAGCGGGTTTGTCAATGAGCAGTTCTTC. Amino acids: CASSLSWTSGFVNEQFF. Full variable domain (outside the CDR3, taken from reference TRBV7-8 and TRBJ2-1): GAGVSQSPRYKVAKRGQDVALRCDPISGHVSLFWYQQALGQGPEFLTYFQNEAQLDKSGLPSDRFFAERPEGSVSTLKIQRTQQEDSAVYLCASSLSWTSGFVNEQFFGPGTRLTVL.

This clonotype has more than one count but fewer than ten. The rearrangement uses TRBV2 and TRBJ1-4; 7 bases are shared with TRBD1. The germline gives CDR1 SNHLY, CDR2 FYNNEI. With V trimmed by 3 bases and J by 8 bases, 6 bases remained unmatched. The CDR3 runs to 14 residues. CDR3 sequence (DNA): TGTGCCAGCAGTGACGGACAGGTTGGGGAAAAACTGTTTTTT. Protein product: CASSDGQVGEKLFF.

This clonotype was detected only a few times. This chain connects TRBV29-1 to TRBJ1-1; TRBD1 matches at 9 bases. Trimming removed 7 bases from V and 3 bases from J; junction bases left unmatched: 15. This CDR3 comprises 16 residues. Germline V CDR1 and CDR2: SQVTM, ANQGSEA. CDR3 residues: CSAQPGQGPGDTEAFF. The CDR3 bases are TGCAGCGCCCAACCGGGACAGGGCCCAGGGGACACTGAAGCTTTCTTT.

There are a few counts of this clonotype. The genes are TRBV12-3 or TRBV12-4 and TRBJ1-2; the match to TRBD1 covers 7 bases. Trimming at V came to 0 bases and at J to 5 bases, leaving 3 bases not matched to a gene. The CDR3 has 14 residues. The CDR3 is CASSLAGQSYGYTF. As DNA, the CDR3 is TGTGCCAGCAGTTTAGCGGGACAGAGTTATGGCTACACCTTC.

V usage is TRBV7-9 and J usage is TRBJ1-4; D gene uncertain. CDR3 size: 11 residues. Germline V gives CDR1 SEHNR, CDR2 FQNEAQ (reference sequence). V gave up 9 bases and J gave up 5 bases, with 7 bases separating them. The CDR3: CAREVNEKLFF. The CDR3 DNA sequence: TGTGCCAGGGAAGTGAATGAAAAACTGTTTTTT.

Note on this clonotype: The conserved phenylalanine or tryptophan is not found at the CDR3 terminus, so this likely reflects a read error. CDR3 sequence (DNA): TGTGCCAGCAGCGTAACAGGGGGCGCTGGGACTGAAGCTTTCCTT. It codes for CASSVTGGAGTEAFL. The chain carries TRBV7-9 and TRBJ1-1; 9 bases fit TRBD1. The germline CDR1 and CDR2 sequences are SEHNR and FQNEAQ (reference sequence). J was trimmed by 5 bases and V by 5 bases; bases with no gene match: 9. The CDR3 totals 15 residues.